This TCR beta chain was captured in a study of cytomegalovirus exposure and HLA in healthy donors. Primers included in the PCR were 60 Vbeta and 13 Jbeta primers. Assay: immunoSEQ multiplex PCR; the TCRdb copy retains only in-frame clones and omits some. The table lists 200,000 to 250,000 clones, roughly 89% of them singletons. Broader study findings: A later analysis found TCR association rates differed by HLA locus, highest for DRB1 and lowest for HLA-C. About 87% or about 30% of the time was how often most TCR beta V segments were productive, according to an earlier analysis. The authors excluded some V segments, including TRBV6-2 and TRBV6-3, as indistinguishable. Listed as cytomegalovirus-associated were 164 TCR beta chains.

About this clone itself: Its antigen remains unknown.

The CDR3 runs to 14 residues. Trimming pared 7 bases from V and 6 bases from J, leaving 20 bases between. Germline loops: CDR1 SQVTM, CDR2 ANQGSEA. The rearrangement uses TRBV29-1 and TRBJ2-3; D perhaps matches TRBD2 (5 bases). Sequences were obtained from PBMCs. The sequence derives from a woman aged 18-35 years in good health and CMV-seronegative. The CDR3 nucleotides are TGCAGCGCATATAGCGTAGAAAAAGTGGATACGCAGTATTTT. Protein product: CSAYSVEKVDTQYF.